This T cell receptor beta chain appears in the sequencing data of a study of a mutant IDH1 vaccine in newly diagnosed glioma. The wider study: Vaccination of patients was performed eight times, in weeks 1, 3, 5, 7, 11, 15, 19 and 23. Males made up about 60% and females about 40% of treated patients, whose mean age was approximately 40 years. Standard pretreatment was either radiotherapy, temozolomide, or, for most, radiochemotherapy with temozolomide.

Concerning this clone: Its target is unknown. The junction departs from the called germline gene at one end, perhaps through a read error.

Germline loops: CDR1 MNHNS, CDR2 SASEGT. The CDR3 runs 12 residues. Only in-frame clones appear in the TCRdb table, and some are missing; sequencing was by immunoSEQ multiplex PCR. The table lists tens of thousands of clones, 85% to 90% of them singletons. Time point: week 11, during vaccination. One vaccine dose held 300 ug of mutant IDH1 20-mer peptide and came with topical imiquimod. New astrocytomas of WHO grade 3 or 4 that were IDH1-mutant and ATRX-lost were found in the donors. This receptor was obtained from a man aged 18 to 30 with glioma. This specimen was PBMCs, taken from a glioma patient whose treatment included an IDH1 peptide vaccine. The chain has TRBV6-1 and TRBJ1-2; 7 nucleotides align to TRBD1. CDR3 sequence (DNA): TGTGCCAGCAGTTTAACCCAAGGACAGGCCCACTTC. Residues: CASSLTQGQAHF.